The rows below give T cell receptor beta chains drawn from one sample of a study of T cell responses to AZD1222 COVID-19 vaccine. Libraries were prepared by immunoSEQ multiplex PCR; TCRdb keeps only in-frame clonotypes and omits some of them. This table has 150,000 to 200,000 clones, 92% appearing once. The starting material was peripheral blood, obtained on day 0 of MenACWY control vaccination. All receptors come from an adult in good health. Each CDR3 is given with its conserved first and last residue. D genes are given only for firm matches. Expanded clones get a size class; other rows say once, few or many, or leave the size out.

DNA: TGTGCCAGCAGTCGCTCCCTACAGGGTCGTAGCGCTGAAGCTTTCTTT
CDR3: CASSRSLQGRSAEAFF
V: TRBV6-2/TRBV6-3
D: NA
J: TRBJ1-1
size: NA

DNA: TGCGCCAGCAGCTTCTCGACTAGCGGGAGGGTGGCAGATACGCAGTATTTT
CDR3: CASSFSTSGRVADTQYF
V: TRBV5-1
D: TRBD2
J: TRBJ2-3
size: NA

DNA: TGCGCCAGCAGCCCAACACTTAACAGGGATGAAGCTTTCTTT
CDR3: CASSPTLNRDEAFF
V: TRBV4-1
D: NA
J: TRBJ1-1
size: NA

DNA: TGCGCCAGCAGCTTGGGTACAGGGGGGCCCTTCTTC
CDR3: CASSLGTGGPFF
V: TRBV5-1
D: TRBD1
J: TRBJ2-1
size: NA

DNA: TGTGCCAGCAGCCTCGGCAGGTTGAGCTCCTACGAGCAGTACTTC
CDR3: CASSLGRLSSYEQYF
V: TRBV7-3
D: NA
J: TRBJ2-7
size: NA

DNA: TGTGCCAGCAGCTTACAGGGGGAAGGCTACACCTTC
CDR3: CASSLQGEGYTF
V: TRBV12-3/TRBV12-4
D: TRBD1
J: TRBJ1-2
size: NA

DNA: TGTGCCAGCAGTACCGGGACTAGCGTTTCACTAAACAATGAGCAGTTCTTC
CDR3: CASSTGTSVSLNNEQFF
V: TRBV7-2
D: TRBD2
J: TRBJ2-1
size: NA

DNA: TGTGCCAGTCAGCTGCCTAGCGGAGAAGAGACCCAGTACTTC
CDR3: CASQLPSGEETQYF
V: TRBV7-2
D: TRBD2
J: TRBJ2-5
size: NA

DNA: TGCGCCAGCAGCTCCGGGGGGACTGAAGCTTTCTTT
CDR3: CASSSGGTEAFF
V: TRBV5-1
D: NA
J: TRBJ1-1
size: NA

DNA: TGTGCCAGCAGCTTCGAGGGCCTCTATGGCTACACCTTC
CDR3: CASSFEGLYGYTF
V: TRBV7-9
D: NA
J: TRBJ1-2
size: NA

DNA: TGTGCCAGCAGCACTAGCGGGAGGGGATACGAGCAGTACTTC
CDR3: CASSTSGRGYEQYF
V: TRBV11-2
D: TRBD2
J: TRBJ2-7
size: once

DNA: TGTGCCAGCACCCCGCCCGAAGCGTGGGGCTACACCTTC
CDR3: CASTPPEAWGYTF
V: TRBV28
D: NA
J: TRBJ1-2
size: few

DNA: TGTGCCAGCGTAGAATCAACCGGGACAGTAAGCGTTGAAAAACTGTTTTTT
CDR3: CASVESTGTVSVEKLFF
V: TRBV28
D: TRBD1
J: TRBJ1-4
size: NA

DNA: TGTGCCAGCGACCCTCTTGGACAGGGTTATGGCTACACCTTC
CDR3: CASDPLGQGYGYTF
V: TRBV2
D: TRBD1
J: TRBJ1-2
size: NA

DNA: TGTGCCATCAGTGAATCTAGCGGGGGGTCAAGGGTCACAGATACGCAGTATTTT
CDR3: CAISESSGGSRVTDTQYF
V: TRBV10-3
D: TRBD2
J: TRBJ2-3
size: NA